The T cell receptor beta chain under discussion was sequenced for a study of blood T cell repertoires in COVID-19. Looking at the study overall: There were acute and convalescent COVID-19 samples, and they came from the United States, Italy and Spain. In each case, the material was cDNA or gDNA derived from T cells, B-cell-depleted T cells, or PBMCs.

In the original processing: Reference gene primer amplification yielded estimated nucleated cell counts. Assay: immunoSEQ multiplex PCR; the TCRdb copy retains only in-frame clones and omits some. That table is the source of V, J and clone size, and D and trimming were worked out from the DNA. This table holds 240,000 or so clones, roughly 88% found once. CDR1 is SQVTM and CDR2 is ANQGSEA in the germline V gene. The CDR3 contains 12 residues. Input material: peripheral blood. V is TRBV29-1 and J is TRBJ2-7; a possible D gene is TRBD1 (6 bases). The receptor's source is a woman between 25 and 40 years old with acute or convalescent COVID-19. The CDR3 spells CSVWDNSYEQYF. The CDR3 DNA sequence: TGCAGTGTGTGGGACAACTCCTACGAGCAGTACTTC.